Following are 21 T cell receptor beta chains from one sample sequenced in a study of cytomegalovirus exposure and HLA in healthy donors (TCRdb year 2017). Libraries were made using the immunoSEQ multiplex PCR assay. For the multiplex PCR, a mixture combining 60 forward primers for TCR Vbeta segments and 13 reverse primers for TCR Jbeta segments was used. Drawn from immuneACCESS, this table holds only the in-frame rearrangements with V and J called that TCRdb kept. Clones are partly lost; checked studies trace under half to an unresolved V gene and leave the rest unexplained. In all, the sample holds about 180,000 clones, and just over 75% of those were seen once. The top ten clonotypes cover around 3.5% of the sample. Sequencing was carried out using PBMCs. The receptors derive from an older woman in good health and CMV-seropositive.

V is TRBV30 and J is TRBJ1-5; D is unresolved. The germline CDR1 and CDR2 sequences are GTSNPN and SVGIG (reference sequence). The germline V and J ends were trimmed by 2 bases and 3 bases, with 8 bases remaining between them. The CDR3 runs to 13 residues. CDR3 DNA sequence: TGTGCCTGGAGTAACGGGAACAATCAGCCCCAGCATTTT. It is translated as CAWSNGNNQPQHF.

J is TRBJ1-1 and V is TRBV18, with TRBD1 as a possible D gene (5 bases). CDR1 KGHSH and CDR2 LQKENI come from the germline V gene. This CDR3 is 14 amino acids long. The V end was cut by 4 bases, the J end by 4 bases, with 13 bases between. In DNA form, the CDR3 reads TGTGCCAGCTCACTGACAGCCCTGACCACTGAAGCTTTCTTT. Its protein is CASSLTALTTEAFF. Filled out from reference TRBV18 and TRBJ1-1, the complete variable domain reads NAGVMQNPRHLVRRRGQEARLRCSPMKGHSHVYWYRQLPEEGLKFMVYLQKENIIDESGMPKERFSAEFPKEGPSILRIQQVVRGDSAAYFCASSLTALTTEAFFGQGTRLTVV.

The table lists this clone with a few counts. This chain uses TRBV5-1 with TRBJ2-5; TRBD1 agrees at 9 bases. Losses at the gene ends were 4 bases for V and 5 bases for J; bases not matched to a gene: 9. CDR3 length equals 15 residues. Germline CDR1 and CDR2: SGHRS and YFSETQ. CDR3: CASSIGTGMGETQYF. DNA of the CDR3: TGCGCCAGCAGCATCGGGACAGGGATGGGTGAGACCCAGTACTTC.

This clone was detected a few times. The V call is TRBV6-1, the J call TRBJ1-1; 7 bases align to TRBD1. V lost 10 bases, J lost 2 bases, and 10 bases stayed unmatched. Germline values: CDR1 MNHNS, CDR2 SASEGT. The length of the CDR3 is 14 residues. CDR3 in DNA: TGTGCCATCCAACAGGGGTTTGTTAACACTGAAGCTTTCTTT. Its translation is CAIQQGFVNTEAFF.

This rearrangement joins TRBV7-3 to TRBJ1-6; 10 bases are a match to TRBD1. Germline V lookup: CDR1 SGHTA, CDR2 FQGTGA. This CDR3 region has 15 residues. V lost 3 bases and J lost 10; bases outside the gene matches: 6. The CDR3 loop is CASSFGDRGGSPLHF. The DNA for the CDR3 is TGTGCCAGCAGCTTTGGGGACAGGGGAGGATCACCCCTCCACTTT.

The V call is TRBV12-5, the J call TRBJ2-1, with D hard to call. The CDR3 is 14 amino acids. Trimming shortened V by 0 bases and J by 4 bases, and 7 bases separated the two germline ends. Per the germline V gene, CDR1 is LGHNT and CDR2 is FRNRAP. The DNA for the CDR3 is TGTGCTAGTGGTTTGGTAAACGGGTACAATGAGCAGTTCTTC. It translates to CASGLVNGYNEQFF. The variable domain in full, with the rest retrieved from reference TRBV12-5 and TRBJ2-1, is DARVTQTPRHKVTEMGQEVTMRCQPILGHNTVFWYRQTMMQGLELLAYFRNRAPLDDSGMPKDRFSAEMPDATLATLKIQPSEPRDSAVYFCASGLVNGYNEQFFGPGTRLTVL.

This clone is a singleton in its sample. The CDR3 region is CAWTPGQGSNQPQHF. The CDR3 nucleotides are TGTGCCTGGACTCCGGGACAGGGCTCTAATCAGCCCCAGCATTTT. The chain is built from TRBV30 and TRBJ1-5, with 9 bases aligning to TRBD1. V lost 4 bases and J lost 4; bases outside the gene matches: 8. In germline, CDR1 is GTSNPN, CDR2 SVGIG (reference sequence). The CDR3 is 15 amino acids.

This chain links TRBV7-8 with TRBJ2-1, with D tentatively TRBD1 (6 bases). The V and J ends lost 2 bases and 4 bases respectively, with 12 bases between them. The CDR3 length is 15 residues. Germline values: CDR1 SGHVS, CDR2 FQNEAQ. The CDR3 DNA sequence: TGTGCCAGCAGCTTAACAGGGAAGTCATACAATGAGCAGTTCTTC. Its protein product is CASSLTGKSYNEQFF.

This rearrangement joins TRBV28 to TRBJ1-3; D not resolved. From germline, CDR1 is MDHEN and CDR2 SYDVKM. V lost 6 bases, J lost 0 bases, and 6 bases lay in between. The CDR3 contains 13 residues. This CDR3 reads CASRDSSGNTIYF. The CDR3 DNA reads as TGTGCCAGCAGAGATAGCTCTGGAAACACCATATATTTT.

The chain couples TRBV25-1 to TRBJ2-3, with a weak D call TRBD1 (6 bases). V was pared by 4 bases and J by 1 base, with 9 bases between. The CDR3 extends over 14 amino acids. Germline V gene data show CDR1 as MGHDK and CDR2 as SYGVNS. CDR3 loop: CASSAPGGTDTQYF. The CDR3 DNA follows: TGTGCCAGCAGTGCCCCAGGGGGCACAGATACGCAGTATTTT. The entire variable domain, with the rest obtained from reference TRBV25-1 and TRBJ2-3, is as follows: EADIYQTPRYLVIGTGKKITLECSQTMGHDKMYWYQQDPGMELHLIHYSYGVNSTEKGDLSSESTVSRIRTEHFPLTLESARPSHTSQYLCASSAPGGTDTQYFGPGTRLTVL.

Turning to this clone: This CDR3 is also generated by other DNA sequences in the sample. The chain employs TRBV5-1 and TRBJ2-3; no clear D gene. This CDR3 spans 12 amino acids. Germline V CDR1 and CDR2: SGHRS, YFSETQ. V lost 3 bases and J lost 0, with 2 bases in between. The CDR3 nucleotides read TGCGCCAGCAGCTCAAGCACAGATACGCAGTATTTT. Translated: CASSSSTDTQYF.

V is TRBV14 and J is TRBJ2-3; D possibly corresponds to TRBD2 (6 bases). The CDR3 extends over 15 amino acids. With 1 base removed from V and 2 bases from J, the gap between germline ends came to 10 bases. Per germline, CDR1 SGHDN and CDR2 FVKESK. The CDR3 DNA is TGTGCCAGCAGCCAAGGGCGGGGAAACACAGATACGCAGTATTTT. Protein: CASSQGRGNTDTQYF.

The chain is built from TRBV5-6 and TRBJ2-1, with 11 bases lining up with TRBD1. The CDR3 loop spans 13 amino acids. Looked up from germline, CDR1 is SGHDT and CDR2 is YYEEEE. V shed 4 bases, J shed 12 bases, and the junction held 6 bases outside the gene matches. The CDR3 is CASSPGTGGLQFF. The CDR3 bases are TGTGCCAGCAGCCCTGGGACAGGGGGGCTGCAGTTCTTC.

V is TRBV19 and J is TRBJ1-1; TRBD1 matches 9 bases. Germline V CDR1 and CDR2: LNHDA, SQIVND (reference sequence). V lost 6 bases to trimming and J lost 5 bases; unmatched junction nucleotides: 19. This CDR3 is built from 18 residues. The chain's CDR3 is CASSPLGQGSSFLTEAFF. The CDR3 region has the DNA TGTGCCAGTAGCCCTCTTGGACAGGGGTCGTCGTTTTTGACTGAAGCTTTCTTT.

The chain has TRBV6-5 and TRBJ2-7, with unresolved D. Germline V gene sequence: CDR1 MNHEY, CDR2 SVGAGI. This CDR3 spans 13 amino acids. The V end was cut by 7 bases, the J end by 3 bases, with 13 bases between. The CDR3 reads CASMAKTGYEQYF. CDR3 sequence (DNA): TGTGCCAGCATGGCAAAGACTGGCTACGAGCAGTACTTC.

This chain uses TRBV5-1 with TRBJ1-2, with D unresolved. The CDR3 spans 14 residues. Trimming stripped 4 bases from V and 2 bases from J, with 12 bases between. CDR1 and CDR2 (germline): SGHRS, YFSETQ. The DNA for the CDR3 is TGCGCCAGCAGCGAACCCGAACAAAACTATGGCTACACCTTC. Amino acids: CASSEPEQNYGYTF. Together with reference TRBV5-1 and TRBJ1-2, the CDR3 gives the full variable domain: KAGVTQTPRYLIKTRGQQVTLSCSPISGHRSVSWYQQTPGQGLQFLFEYFSETQRNKGNFPGRFSGRQFSNSRSEMNVSTLELGDSALYLCASSEPEQNYGYTFGSGTRLTVV.

This sequence joins TRBV7-2 and TRBJ1-2; TRBD1 agrees at 10 bases. CDR1 and CDR2 (germline): SGHTA, FQGNSA. There are 17 residues in the CDR3. Losses at the gene ends were 1 base for V and 5 bases for J; bases not matched to a gene: 10. This CDR3 is CASSLVGVGTGVYGYTF. CDR3 DNA sequence: TGTGCCAGCAGCTTAGTGGGCGTCGGGACAGGGGTGTATGGCTACACCTTC. The full variable domain, rest sourced from reference TRBV7-2 and TRBJ1-2, is GAGVSQSPSNKVTEKGKDVELRCDPISGHTALYWYRQSLGQGLEFLIYFQGNSAPDKSGLPSDRFSAERTGGSVSTLTIQRTQQEDSAVYLCASSLVGVGTGVYGYTFGSGTRLTVV.

The rearrangement uses TRBV6-6 and TRBJ2-7; TRBD1 matches 7 bases. V lost 0 bases, J lost 2 bases, and 7 bases stayed unmatched. The germline V gene has CDR1 MNHNY and CDR2 SVGAGI (reference sequence). This CDR3 has 16 amino acids. DNA for the CDR3: TGTGCCAGCAGTTACTCGGTAGCAGGGGGTCCCTACGAGCAGTACTTC. Protein product: CASSYSVAGGPYEQYF.

This chain uses TRBV28 with TRBJ2-7, with D perhaps TRBD2 (7 bases). This CDR3 is 15 amino acids long. The germline gives CDR1 MDHEN, CDR2 SYDVKM. The V end was cut by 7 bases, the J end by 0 bases, with 16 bases between. This CDR3 reads CASTRGGASSYEQYF. The CDR3 bases are TGTGCCAGCACTCGAGGGGGGGCCAGCTCCTACGAGCAGTACTTC.

V usage is TRBV30 and J usage is TRBJ1-1; TRBD1 matches 7 bases. The CDR3 is made up of 13 amino acids. V was clipped by 1 base and J by 6 bases; unmatched bases: 5. CDR1 GTSNPN and CDR2 SVGIG come from the germline V gene (reference sequence). Here the CDR3 reads CAWSGTGDAEAFF. The CDR3 nucleotides are TGTGCCTGGAGTGGTACAGGGGATGCTGAAGCTTTCTTT.

Only a few counts were recorded for this clone. The chain couples TRBV4-2 to TRBJ2-7; D gene uncertain. The germline V gene has CDR1 LGHNA and CDR2 YNFKEQ. V dropped 4 bases and J dropped 2 bases, with 9 bases sitting between them. This CDR3 spans 13 amino acids. CDR3 in amino acids: CASSRSGPYEQYF. CDR3 nucleotides: TGTGCCAGCAGCCGATCGGGTCCCTACGAGCAGTACTTC.